The rows below give T cell receptor beta chains drawn from one sample of a study of cytotoxic CD8 clonotypes in ibrutinib-treated CLL. Sequenced by immunoSEQ multiplex PCR; TCRdb stores in-frame clones only, minus some. Seen here are about 150,000 clones, about 78% observed once, and the top ten hold just over 5%. The material sequenced was PBMCs, taken after 24 months of ibrutinib treatment. These receptors were obtained from a human donor with chronic lymphocytic leukemia. Each CDR3 is given with its conserved first and last residue. D genes are given only for firm matches.

CDR3 | D | V
CASSVSGPEAFF | . | TRBV6-1
CAISEWQGGDYTF | TRBD1 | TRBV10-3
CASSLVRGGTEAFF | . | TRBV11-2
CASSFPLAGGTSF | TRBD2 | TRBV28
CASSLWGGPQHF | . | TRBV5-5
CASSLLGILRSYEQYF | . | TRBV7-8
CASSTYLGNEQFF | . | TRBV18
CASSTDRNSGANVLTF | . | TRBV7-9
CASREGGSPTDTQYF | . | TRBV7-9
CARSQRARTYEQYF | . | TRBV5-3
CATLGSGPYEQYF | . | TRBV27
CASSQALGSGANVLTF | . | TRBV4-3
CASSSSRTGGGKTQYF | . | TRBV27
CATRAPGTNTDTQYF | . | TRBV15
CASSLDRGSGNTIYF | TRBD1 | TRBV5-4
CASSLGLAGEYEQYF | TRBD2 | TRBV18
CASSQGADEKLFF | TRBD1 | TRBV5-1
CASSPIPGQGIGYTF | TRBD1 | TRBV18
CASSQDPRASEQFF | . | TRBV4-3
CASSYGGTDTQYF | . | TRBV6-5
CASSPRGVGNQPQHF | . | TRBV28
CASSPQGGEKLFF | . | TRBV4-3
CASSYSGLAASYEQYF | TRBD2 | TRBV6-5
CASSPQTGLGTNEKLFF | . | TRBV18
CASSARQGSPGANVLTF | TRBD1 | TRBV5-1
CASSRRGVLTF | . | TRBV6-1
CASSPRDGPYEQYF | . | TRBV7-8
CASSFAVGNTIYF | . | TRBV7-7
CASSWAGDTEAFF | . | TRBV14
CASSGQGDTEAFF | TRBD1 | TRBV18
CSVDQGETQYF | . | TRBV29-1
CASSAGAGELFF | . | TRBV11-2
CASSQTGQGGEKLFF | TRBD1 | TRBV4-3
CASSADEKLFF | . | TRBV2
CASTPPGGIQYF | . | TRBV28
CSVAGQLDQPQHF | . | TRBV29-1
CASSPRGTSGNEQFF | . | TRBV18
CASSRRQVRQPQHF | . | TRBV6-5
CASTPGGAPYNSPLHF | TRBD1 | TRBV28
CASNHRANRVMGETQYF | . | TRBV28
CASSADRSLSGNTIYF | . | TRBV5-1
CASSLEGFGNQPQHF | . | TRBV11-2
CAWRVANTEAFF | . | TRBV30
CASGLAGVSTQYF | TRBD2 | TRBV9
CASSPAPAGGPPQYF | TRBD2 | TRBV7-2
CASSHRTGSAFF | . | TRBV4-2
CASSLAGRYEKYEQYF | . | TRBV5-6
CASSYGPQETQYF | . | TRBV6-6
CASSQDLGLAELGHEQFF | TRBD2 | TRBV4-1
CASSLSTNYGYTF | . | TRBV28
CASSLSGTLTGELFF | . | TRBV5-1
CASSPPNSLTEAFF | . | TRBV18
CASSSRPGSDEQYF | . | TRBV9
CAWSGLQRYEQYF | . | TRBV30
CASSGGQGAFNYGYTF | TRBD1 | TRBV6-1
CAWMGGLGYQGEKLFF | . | TRBV30
CASSLAPGDEAFF | . | TRBV7-7
CATGGGWRETQYF | . | TRBV15
CASSPTASNSPLHF | . | TRBV6-5
CASSQGPRANYGYTF | . | TRBV14